This T cell receptor (beta chain) originates from a study of shared clonotypes between healthy human individuals. Study-wide findings and caveats: Sequencing depth was a factor that was expected to affect clonotype sharing among donors.

As concerns this clone: The antigen remains unidentified.

The J segment lost 8 bases and the V segment lost 0 bases, leaving 12 bases of the junction unmatched. The CDR3 extends over 17 amino acids. Germline loops: CDR1 SGHTS, CDR2 YDEGEE. Genomic DNA (from each subset) was split evenly across several immunoSEQ plates. Unsorted PBMC samples were amplified in replicate PCRs containing around 300 ng DNA, about 28,000 T cell genomes. The assay was immunoSEQ multiplex PCR, and TCRdb's table has in-frame clones only and misses some. Of fewer than 650,000 clones in the sample, around 80% are singletons; the top ten hold roughly 13%. The chain joins TRBV5-8 to TRBJ2-4; 9 bases map to TRBD1. Sequencing used PBMCs. This sequence originates from a woman aged 40-49 years in good health. Some clones in this sample may be carry-over from other donors' samples. For the CDR3, the DNA is TGTGCCAGCAGCTTGGTTGGACGGGACAGGGCGGCGGACATTCAGTACTTC. This encodes CASSLVGRDRAADIQYF.